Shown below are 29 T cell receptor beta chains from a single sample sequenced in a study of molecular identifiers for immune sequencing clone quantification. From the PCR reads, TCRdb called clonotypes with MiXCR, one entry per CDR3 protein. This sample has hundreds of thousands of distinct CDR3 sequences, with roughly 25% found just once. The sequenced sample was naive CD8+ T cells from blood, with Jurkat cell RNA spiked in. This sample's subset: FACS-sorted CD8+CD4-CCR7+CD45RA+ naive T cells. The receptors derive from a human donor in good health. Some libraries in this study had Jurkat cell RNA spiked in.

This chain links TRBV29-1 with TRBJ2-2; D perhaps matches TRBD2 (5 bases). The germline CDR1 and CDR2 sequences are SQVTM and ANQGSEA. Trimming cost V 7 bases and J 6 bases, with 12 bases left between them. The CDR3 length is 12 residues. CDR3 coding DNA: TGCAGCGCGCGGACGGGGTCCGGGGAGCTGTTTTTT. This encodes CSARTGSGELFF.

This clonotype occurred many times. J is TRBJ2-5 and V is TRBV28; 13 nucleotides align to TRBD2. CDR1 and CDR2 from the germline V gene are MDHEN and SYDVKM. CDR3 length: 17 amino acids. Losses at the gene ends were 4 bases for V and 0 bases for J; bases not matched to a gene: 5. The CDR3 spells CASSSGLAGAYQETQYF. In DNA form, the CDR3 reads TGTGCCAGCAGTTCTGGACTAGCGGGAGCGTACCAAGAGACCCAGTACTTC.

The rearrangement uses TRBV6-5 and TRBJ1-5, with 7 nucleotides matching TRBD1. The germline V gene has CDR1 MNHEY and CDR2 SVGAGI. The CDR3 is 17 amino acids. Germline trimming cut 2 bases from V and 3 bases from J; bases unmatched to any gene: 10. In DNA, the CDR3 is TGTGCCAGCAGTTACAGATTTAGGGGGCTCCACAATCAGCCCCAGCATTTT. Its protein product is CASSYRFRGLHNQPQHF.

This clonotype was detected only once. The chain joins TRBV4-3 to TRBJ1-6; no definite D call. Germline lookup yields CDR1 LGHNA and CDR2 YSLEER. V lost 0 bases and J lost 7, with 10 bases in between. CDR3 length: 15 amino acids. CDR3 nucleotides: TGCGCCAGCAGCCAAGATCGGGGTCCCAATTCACCCCTCCACTTT. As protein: CASSQDRGPNSPLHF.

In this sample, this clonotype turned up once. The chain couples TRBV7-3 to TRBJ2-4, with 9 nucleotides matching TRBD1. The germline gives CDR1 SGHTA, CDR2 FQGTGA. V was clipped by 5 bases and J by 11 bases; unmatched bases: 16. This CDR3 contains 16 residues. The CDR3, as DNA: TGTGCCAGCAGCCCGGACAGGGGACTTTCCTACGGCTTTCAGTACTTC. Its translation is CASSPDRGLSYGFQYF. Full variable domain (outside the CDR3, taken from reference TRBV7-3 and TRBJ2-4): GAGVSQTPSNKVTEKGKYVELRCDPISGHTALYWYRQSLGQGPEFLIYFQGTGAADDSGLPNDRFFAVRPEGSVSTLKIQRTERGDSAVYLCASSPDRGLSYGFQYFGAGTRLSVL.

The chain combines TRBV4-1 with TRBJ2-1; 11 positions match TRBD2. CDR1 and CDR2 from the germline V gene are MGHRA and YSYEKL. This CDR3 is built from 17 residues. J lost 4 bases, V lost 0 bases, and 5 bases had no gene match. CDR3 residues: CASSQDWTSGSYNEQFF. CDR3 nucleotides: TGCGCCAGCAGCCAAGATTGGACTAGCGGGTCTTACAATGAGCAGTTCTTC.

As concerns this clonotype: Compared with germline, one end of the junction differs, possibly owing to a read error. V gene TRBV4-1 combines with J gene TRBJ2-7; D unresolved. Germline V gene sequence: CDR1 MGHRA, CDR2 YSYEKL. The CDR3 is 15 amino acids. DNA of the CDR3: TGCGCCAACAGCCAAGAAACGGTGTCCTCCTACGAGCAGTACTTC. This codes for CANSQETVSSYEQYF.

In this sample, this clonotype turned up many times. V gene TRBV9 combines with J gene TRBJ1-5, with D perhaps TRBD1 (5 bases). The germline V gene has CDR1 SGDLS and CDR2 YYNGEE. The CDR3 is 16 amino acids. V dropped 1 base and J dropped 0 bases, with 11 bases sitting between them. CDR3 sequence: CASSVMTAYSNQPQHF. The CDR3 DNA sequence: TGTGCCAGCAGCGTAATGACAGCTTATAGCAATCAGCCCCAGCATTTT.

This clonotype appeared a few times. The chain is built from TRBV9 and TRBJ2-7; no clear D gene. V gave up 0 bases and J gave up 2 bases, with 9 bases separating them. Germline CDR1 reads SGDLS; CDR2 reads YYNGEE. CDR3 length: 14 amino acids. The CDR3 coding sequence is TGTGCCAGCAGCGTAGGGATAGGAACCTACGAGCAGTACTTC. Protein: CASSVGIGTYEQYF.

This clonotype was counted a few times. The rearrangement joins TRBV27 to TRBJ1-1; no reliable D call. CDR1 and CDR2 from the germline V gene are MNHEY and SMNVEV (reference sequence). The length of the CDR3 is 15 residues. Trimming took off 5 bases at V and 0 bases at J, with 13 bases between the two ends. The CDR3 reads CASSLSPLVNTEAFF. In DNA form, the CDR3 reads TGTGCCAGCAGTCTTTCGCCCTTGGTGAACACTGAAGCTTTCTTT.

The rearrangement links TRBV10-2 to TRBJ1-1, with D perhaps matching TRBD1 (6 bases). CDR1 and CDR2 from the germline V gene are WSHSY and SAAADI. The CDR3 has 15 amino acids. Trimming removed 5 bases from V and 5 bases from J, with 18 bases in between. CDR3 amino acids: CASSPLGGLGTEAFF. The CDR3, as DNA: TGCGCCAGCAGTCCGCTGGGGGGCCTGGGGACTGAAGCTTTCTTT.

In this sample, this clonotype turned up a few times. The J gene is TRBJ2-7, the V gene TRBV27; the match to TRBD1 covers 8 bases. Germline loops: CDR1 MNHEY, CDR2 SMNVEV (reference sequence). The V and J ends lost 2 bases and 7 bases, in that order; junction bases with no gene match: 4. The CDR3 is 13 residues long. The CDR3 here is CASSLVRGQEQYF. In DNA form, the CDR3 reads TGTGCCAGCAGTTTAGTCAGGGGGCAAGAGCAGTACTTC.

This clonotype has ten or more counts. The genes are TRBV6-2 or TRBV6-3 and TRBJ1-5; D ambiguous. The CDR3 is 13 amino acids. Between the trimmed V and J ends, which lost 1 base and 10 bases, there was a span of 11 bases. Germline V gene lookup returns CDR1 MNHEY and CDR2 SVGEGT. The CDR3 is CASSYLEVEPQHF. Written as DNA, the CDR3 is TGTGCCAGCAGTTACTTGGAGGTGGAACCCCAGCATTTT.

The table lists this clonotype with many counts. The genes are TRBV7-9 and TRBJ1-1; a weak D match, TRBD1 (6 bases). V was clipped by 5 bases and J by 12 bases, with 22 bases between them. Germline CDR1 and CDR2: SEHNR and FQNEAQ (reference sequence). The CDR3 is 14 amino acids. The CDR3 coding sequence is TGTGCCAGCAGCATCGTGGGGGCGCCGGGGGAAACTTTCTTT. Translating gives CASSIVGAPGETFF.

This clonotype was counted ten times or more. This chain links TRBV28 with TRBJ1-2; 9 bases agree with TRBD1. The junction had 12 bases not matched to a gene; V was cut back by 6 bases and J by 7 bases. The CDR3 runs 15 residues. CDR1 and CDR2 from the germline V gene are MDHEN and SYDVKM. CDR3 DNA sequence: TGTGCCAGCAGCCGCGGACAGGGGAAGTCCGGTGGCTACACCTTC. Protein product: CASSRGQGKSGGYTF.

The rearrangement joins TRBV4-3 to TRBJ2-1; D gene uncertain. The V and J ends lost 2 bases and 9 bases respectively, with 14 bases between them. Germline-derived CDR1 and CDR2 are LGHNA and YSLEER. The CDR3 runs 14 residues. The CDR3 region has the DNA TGCGCCAGCAGCCAAAGCTCGGAGTTTGCTGAGCAGTTCTTC. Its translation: CASSQSSEFAEQFF.

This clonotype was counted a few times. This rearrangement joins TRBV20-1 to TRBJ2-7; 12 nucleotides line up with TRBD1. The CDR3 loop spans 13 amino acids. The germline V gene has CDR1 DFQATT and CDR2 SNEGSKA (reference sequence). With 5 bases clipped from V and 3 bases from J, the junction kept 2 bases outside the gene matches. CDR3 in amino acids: CSAGTGGFYEQYF. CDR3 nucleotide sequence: TGCAGTGCTGGGACAGGGGGCTTCTACGAGCAGTACTTC.

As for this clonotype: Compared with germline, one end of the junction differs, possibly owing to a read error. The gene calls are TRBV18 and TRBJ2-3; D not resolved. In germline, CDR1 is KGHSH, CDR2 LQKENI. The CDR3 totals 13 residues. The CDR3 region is CASSPPDTDTEYF. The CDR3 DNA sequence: TGTGCCAGCTCACCGCCTGACACGGATACGGAGTATTTT.

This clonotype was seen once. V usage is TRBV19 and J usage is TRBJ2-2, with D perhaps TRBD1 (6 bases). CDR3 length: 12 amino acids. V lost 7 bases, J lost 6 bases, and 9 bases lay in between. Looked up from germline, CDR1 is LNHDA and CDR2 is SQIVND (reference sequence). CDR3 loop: CASNRGSGELFF. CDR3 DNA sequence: TGTGCCAGTAATAGGGGGTCCGGGGAGCTGTTTTTT.

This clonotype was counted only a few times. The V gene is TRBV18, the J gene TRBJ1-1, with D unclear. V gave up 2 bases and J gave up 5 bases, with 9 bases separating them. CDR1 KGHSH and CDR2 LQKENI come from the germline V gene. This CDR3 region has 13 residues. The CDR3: CASSPLSVTEAFF. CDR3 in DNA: TGTGCCAGCTCACCATTGTCCGTGACTGAAGCTTTCTTT.

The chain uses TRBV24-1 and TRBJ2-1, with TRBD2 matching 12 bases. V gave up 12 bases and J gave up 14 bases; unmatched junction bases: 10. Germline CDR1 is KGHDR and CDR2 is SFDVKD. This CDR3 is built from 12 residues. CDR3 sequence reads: CADSWTSGEKFF. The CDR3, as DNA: TGTGCCGACAGTTGGACTAGCGGGGAGAAGTTCTTC.

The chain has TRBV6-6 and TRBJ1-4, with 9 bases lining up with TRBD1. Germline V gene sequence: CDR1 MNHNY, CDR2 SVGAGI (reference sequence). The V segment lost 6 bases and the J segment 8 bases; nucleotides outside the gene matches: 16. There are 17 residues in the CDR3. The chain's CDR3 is CASRDRMGGQGREKLFF. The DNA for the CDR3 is TGTGCCAGCAGGGACCGGATGGGGGGACAGGGTCGGGAAAAACTGTTTTTT.

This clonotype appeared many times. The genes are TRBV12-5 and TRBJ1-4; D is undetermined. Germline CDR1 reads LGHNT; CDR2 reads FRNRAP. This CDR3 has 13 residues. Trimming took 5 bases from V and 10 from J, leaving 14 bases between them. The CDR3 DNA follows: TGTGCTAGTGGTCTACTGGGTCCGTCAAAACTGTTTTTT. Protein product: CASGLLGPSKLFF.

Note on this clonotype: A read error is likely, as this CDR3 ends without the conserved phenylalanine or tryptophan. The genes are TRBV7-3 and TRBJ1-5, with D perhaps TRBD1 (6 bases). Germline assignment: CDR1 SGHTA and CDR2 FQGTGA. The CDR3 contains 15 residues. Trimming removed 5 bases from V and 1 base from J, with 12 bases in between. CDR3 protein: CASSRQDRSNQPQHL. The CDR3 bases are TGTGCCAGCAGCCGACAGGACAGAAGCAATCAGCCCCAGCATCTT.

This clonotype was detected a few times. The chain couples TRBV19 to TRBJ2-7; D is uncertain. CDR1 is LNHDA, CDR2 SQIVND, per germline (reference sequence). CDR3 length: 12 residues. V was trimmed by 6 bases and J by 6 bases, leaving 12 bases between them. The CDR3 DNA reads TGTGCCAGTAGCCACTTGGGTATCGAGCAGTACTTC. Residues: CASSHLGIEQYF.

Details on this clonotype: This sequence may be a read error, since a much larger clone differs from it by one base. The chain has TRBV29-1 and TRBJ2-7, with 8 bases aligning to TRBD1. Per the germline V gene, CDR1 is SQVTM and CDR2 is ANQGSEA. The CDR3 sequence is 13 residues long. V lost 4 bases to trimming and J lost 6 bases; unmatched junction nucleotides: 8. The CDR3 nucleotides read TGCAGCGTTGTAGACAGGGGCGGGTGCGAGCAGTACTTC. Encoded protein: CSVVDRGGCEQYF.

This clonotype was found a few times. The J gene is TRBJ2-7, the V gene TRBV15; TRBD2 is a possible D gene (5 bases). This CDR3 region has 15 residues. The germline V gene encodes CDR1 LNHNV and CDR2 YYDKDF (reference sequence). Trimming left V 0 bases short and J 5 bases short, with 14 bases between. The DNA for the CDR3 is TGTGCCACCAGCAGAGATCCCGTACTAGTCCACGAGCAGTACTTC. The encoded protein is CATSRDPVLVHEQYF. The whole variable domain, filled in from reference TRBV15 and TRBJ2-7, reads DAMVIQNPRYQVTQFGKPVTLSCSQTLNHNVMYWYQQKSSQAPKLLFHYYDKDFNNEADTPDNFQSRRPNTSFCFLDIRSPGLGDTAMYLCATSRDPVLVHEQYFGPGTRLTVT.

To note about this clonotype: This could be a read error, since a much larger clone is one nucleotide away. For the CDR3, the DNA is TGCGCCAGCAGCCCATCTAGAGGACAGCGCCCAGATACGCAGTATTTT. Translated, it gives CASSPSRGQRPDTQYF. The chain carries TRBV4-1 and TRBJ2-3; possible D gene TRBD1, 6 bases. CDR1 and CDR2 (germline): MGHRA, YSYEKL. Between the trimmed V and J ends, which lost 4 bases and 4 bases, there was a span of 18 bases. CDR3 size: 16 residues.

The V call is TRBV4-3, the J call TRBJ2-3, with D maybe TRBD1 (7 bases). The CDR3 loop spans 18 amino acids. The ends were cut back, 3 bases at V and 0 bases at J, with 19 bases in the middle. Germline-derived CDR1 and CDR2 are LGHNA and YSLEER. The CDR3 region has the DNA TGCGCCAGCAGCCAGGCCCCTCTGCGGGACAGAAGCACAGATACGCAGTATTTT. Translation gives CASSQAPLRDRSTDTQYF.